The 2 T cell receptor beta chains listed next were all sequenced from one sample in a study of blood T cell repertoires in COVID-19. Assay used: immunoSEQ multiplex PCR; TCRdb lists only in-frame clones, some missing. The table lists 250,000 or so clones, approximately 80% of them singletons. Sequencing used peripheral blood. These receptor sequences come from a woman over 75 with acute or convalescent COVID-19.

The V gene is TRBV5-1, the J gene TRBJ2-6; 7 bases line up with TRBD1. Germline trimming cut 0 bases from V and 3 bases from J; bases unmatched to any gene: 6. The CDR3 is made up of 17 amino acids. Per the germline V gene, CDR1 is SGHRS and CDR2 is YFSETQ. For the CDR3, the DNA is TGCGCCAGCAGCTTGGGGGACAGTGAACGTGGGGCCAACGTCCTGACTTTC. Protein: CASSLGDSERGANVLTF.

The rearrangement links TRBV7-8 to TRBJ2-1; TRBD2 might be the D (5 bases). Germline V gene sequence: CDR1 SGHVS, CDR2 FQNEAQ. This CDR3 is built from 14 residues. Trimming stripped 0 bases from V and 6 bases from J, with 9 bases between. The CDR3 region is CASSLAGVVNEQFF. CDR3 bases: TGTGCCAGCAGCTTAGCGGGAGTGGTCAATGAGCAGTTCTTC.